The entry below gives a single T cell receptor (beta chain) sequence along with its context. The CDR3 is 13 residues long. V lost 7 bases, J lost 7 bases, and 11 bases lay in between. From germline, CDR1 is LNHDA and CDR2 SQIVND (reference sequence). These data belong to a study of blood T cell repertoires in COVID-19. Here immunoSEQ multiplex PCR was the method, and the copy in TCRdb shows in-frame clones only, minus some. The table shows some 190,000 clones, with around 80% occurring only once. Sample: peripheral blood. The chain recombines TRBV19 with TRBJ1-6, with D unresolved. This clonotype was obtained from a human donor in a cohort sampled during active COVID-19. CDR3 amino acids: CASKWAWNSPLHF. The CDR3 bases are TGTGCCAGTAAATGGGCCTGGAATTCACCCCTCCACTTT.